The subject of this entry is one TCR beta chain. Its antigen is still unknown. Base qualities are not provided; no much larger clone lies one nucleotide away. These data originate in a study of T-cell memory formation after mild COVID-19 (dated by TCRdb to about 2021). In the study overall: TCR sequence clusters from the two donors were largely donor specific. In a couple of donors, T-cell clones that expanded and contracted after mild COVID-19 were tracked by sequencing TCRalpha and TCRbeta repertoires over time. The cohort was made up of two young adult volunteers, one female and one male, who were previously healthy. What the work shows at the level of the full study, not this receptor alone: From day 15 to 85, contracting clones showed balanced CD4/CD8 phenotypes, whereas a second wave of clones that expanded from day 15 to 37 leaned towards CD4+. Contracting CD4+ clones were found mainly in CM and EM memory subsets, while CD8+ clones were enriched in EMRA. Only a couple of mild cases were covered by the study, and larger cohorts that include severe cases with pre-infection samples were considered necessary. SARS-CoV-2 specificity of the second-wave clones peaking on day 37 was not confirmed. Some responding clones were detected in pre-infection memory, which suggested that pre-existing cross-reactive memory T cells had joined the SARS-CoV-2 response.

PBMCs were isolated by Ficoll-Paque density gradient centrifugation. Measured from the cysteine to the phenylalanine, the CDR3 is 13 residues long. Just the 39-base CDR3 DNA is kept, in frame starting at base 1. CDR1 and CDR2 (MNHEY, SMNVEV) derive from the germline V gene (reference sequence). Cut back by 2 bases and 6 bases, the V and J ends lie 8 bases apart. The reads were generated on an Illumina NovaSeq 6000. cDNA libraries for TCRalpha and TCRbeta were prepared by 5'RACE using constant-segment primers, with sample barcodes and unique molecular identifiers added. Trizol reagent was used to extract RNA from every sample. Libraries were amplified in two PCR steps, with a second sample barcode and Illumina TruSeq adapters added in the second step. Sequencing of libraries was performed on an Illumina NovaSeq with 2 x 150 bp paired-end reads. Per the original workflow: Reads were demultiplexed and collapsed into UMI-guided consensus sequences with migec v1.2.7. Using mixcr v2.1.11, UMI consensuses were aligned to TRA and TRB V and J templates and then assembled into clonotypes. Expanded or contracted clonotypes were those called significant by both edgeR and NoisET, with noise models trained on biological replicates. For edgeR calls, the cutoffs were a false discovery rate-adjusted p below 0.01 and a log2 fold-change threshold of 1. As an exploratory analysis of dynamics, PCA with hierarchical clustering was applied to max-normalized trajectories of the 1000 most abundant clonotypes. The CD4 or CD8 phenotype of responding clones was assigned using the separately sequenced CD4+ and CD8+ repertoires. TCRdb reran the public reads through fastp at Q25 and MiXCR, keeping productive beta chains. Rows matching on CDR3 protein sequence are summarized as one entry with the most common DNA and genes. The V and J calls come from TCRdb's annotation, not from the publication. In this sample the table shows 250,000 to 300,000 distinct CDR3 sequences, about 17% of which occur a single time. The biggest ten clones account for roughly 25% of the sample.

The origin of this receptor is a man in his late teens or twenties who had mild COVID-19 (a few samples of this study predate the infection). The sample titles of this study are shuffled in the database, so cell type and time point are left out; the donor was told from shared clones. Sequenced material: PBMCs or a T cell subset sorted from them (not recorded which). Recombination joined TRBV27 with TRBJ1-5, with no confidently assigned D gene. For the CDR3, the sequence is CASSLRESQPQHF. The base sequence is TGTGCCAGCAGTTTACGTGAGAGTCAGCCCCAGCATTTT.